This passage covers 10 T cell receptor beta chains from one sample sequenced in a study of early T cells in non-severe SARS-CoV-2 infection. TCRdb reprocessed the 5' RACE reads via MiXCR and lists one record per CDR3 protein. Of roughly 110,000 distinct CDR3 sequences listed, 11% are singletons. The sequencing input was whole blood. The receptors shown here come from an adult who was a healthcare worker with PCR-confirmed SARS-CoV-2 infection or an uninfected control (not recorded which).

This clonotype was picked up many times. The genes are TRBV5-1 and TRBJ1-5, with unresolved D. Germline lookup yields CDR1 SGHRS and CDR2 YFSETQ. V was clipped by 0 bases and J by 4 bases, with 17 bases between them. The CDR3 is 17 residues long. This chain's CDR3 is CASSLGPPASTNQPQHF. The DNA of the CDR3 is TGCGCCAGCAGCTTGGGGCCCCCCGCATCAACTAATCAGCCCCAGCATTTT.

This CDR3 is CASSSPRRDSNQPQHF. CDR3 coding DNA: TGTGCCAGCAGTTCCCCCCGGAGGGATAGCAATCAGCCCCAGCATTTT. The J gene is TRBJ1-5, the V gene TRBV6-2 or TRBV6-3; no clear D gene. The V end lost 4 bases, the J end lost 0 bases, and 13 bases lay between the germline ends. The length of the CDR3 is 16 residues. CDR1 and CDR2 (germline): MNHEY, SVGEGT.

This clonotype was counted a few times. The chain couples TRBV20-1 to TRBJ2-5, with 7 bases fitting TRBD1. Germline values: CDR1 DFQATT, CDR2 SNEGSKA (reference sequence). This CDR3 region has 12 residues. The J segment lost 2 bases and the V segment lost 6 bases, leaving 3 bases of the junction unmatched. CDR3 region: CSAGDRQETQYF. The CDR3 DNA reads as TGCAGTGCGGGGGACAGACAAGAGACCCAGTACTTC.

V gene TRBV14 combines with J gene TRBJ2-1; TRBD2 matches 8 bases. The CDR3 loop spans 17 amino acids. Trimming at V came to 2 bases and at J to 6 bases, leaving 12 bases not matched to a gene. Germline assignment: CDR1 SGHDN and CDR2 FVKESK. The CDR3 DNA follows: TGTGCCAGCAGCCAATTTTTCACGGGAGGGGCCTCCAATGAGCAGTTCTTC. Its protein is CASSQFFTGGASNEQFF.

Comment on this clonotype: The junction departs from the called germline gene at one end, perhaps through a read error. The rearrangement joins TRBV18 to TRBJ2-5; no definite D call. The CDR3 runs to 13 residues. Germline V lookup: CDR1 KGHSH, CDR2 LQKENI. The CDR3 nucleotides are TGTGTCAGCGTACAAGACGTCCAAGAGACCCAGTACTTC. It yields the protein CVSVQDVQETQYF.

In its sample, this clonotype was seen many times. The J gene is TRBJ1-1, the V gene TRBV7-6, with 9 bases fitting TRBD1. With 5 bases clipped from V and 4 bases from J, the junction kept 5 bases outside the gene matches. Germline lookup yields CDR1 SGHVS and CDR2 FNYEAQ. CDR3 length equals 14 residues. CDR3 sequence reads: CASSRQGEGTEAFF. In DNA, the CDR3 is TGTGCCAGCAGCCGACAGGGGGAAGGCACTGAAGCTTTCTTT.

This clonotype was counted between two and nine times. The V and J genes are TRBV28 and TRBJ2-7; D is ambiguous. The CDR3 is 11 amino acids. Germline V gives CDR1 MDHEN, CDR2 SYDVKM. Trimming removed 6 bases from V and 7 bases from J, with 10 bases in between. CDR3 sequence (DNA): TGTGCCAGCAGCAAACCGGGTGAGCAGTACTTC. The encoded protein is CASSKPGEQYF. Together with reference TRBV28 and TRBJ2-7, the CDR3 gives the full variable domain: DVKVTQSSRYLVKRTGEKVFLECVQDMDHENMFWYRQDPGLGLRLIYFSYDVKMKEKGDIPEGYSVSREKKERFSLILESASTNQTSMYLCASSKPGEQYFGPGTRLTVT.

This clonotype was counted ten times or more. The chain carries TRBV2 and TRBJ2-7; D is undetermined. Trimming stripped 1 base from V and 3 bases from J, with 7 bases between. CDR3 size: 13 residues. Germline CDR1 and CDR2: SNHLY and FYNNEI. CDR3 amino acids: CASSEGVDYEQYF. CDR3 coding DNA: TGTGCCAGCAGTGAAGGAGTGGACTACGAGCAGTACTTC.

This chain links TRBV18 with TRBJ2-1; TRBD1 might be the D (6 bases). The V end lost 2 bases, the J end lost 0 bases, and 17 bases lay between the germline ends. The CDR3 spans 18 residues. Germline V gene lookup returns CDR1 KGHSH and CDR2 LQKENI. This CDR3 reads CASSPSFRGPSSYNEQFF. CDR3 coding DNA: TGTGCCAGCTCACCATCTTTCAGGGGCCCTAGCTCCTACAATGAGCAGTTCTTC.

V is TRBV27 and J is TRBJ2-3; 8 bases are a match to TRBD1. Germline-derived CDR1 and CDR2 are MNHEY and SMNVEV (reference sequence). The CDR3 length is 17 residues. V lost 2 bases to trimming and J lost 5 bases; unmatched junction nucleotides: 12. The CDR3 sequence is CASSLTSRTGRLDTQYF. CDR3 sequence (DNA): TGTGCCAGCAGTTTAACCTCCAGGACAGGGCGATTAGATACGCAGTATTTT.